The sequence of this T cell receptor beta chain was determined in a study of shared T cell receptors in the human thymus. The V and J ends lost 8 bases and 0 bases respectively, with 14 bases between them. Per germline, CDR1 SGHTA and CDR2 FQGNSA. The CDR3 has 15 residues. The method was immunoSEQ multiplex PCR; TCRdb's version includes in-frame clones alone and lacks a portion of them. The sample consists of approximately 490,000 clones, 75% to 85% of them appearing once. A further study also used this sample, focusing on human thymus T cells. That investigation notes: Thymus was obtained from resections taken during corrective heart surgery. Thymic TCR repertoires of unrelated people reportedly overlapped highly.

The sequence was collected from a boy under three years old with a congenital heart defect. The gene calls are TRBV7-2 and TRBJ2-1, with a weak D call TRBD1 (5 bases). The sample taken for sequencing was thymocytes. CDR3 loop: CASCREPSSYNEQFF. The CDR3 DNA reads as TGTGCCAGCTGCAGGGAACCTTCCTCCTACAATGAGCAGTTCTTC. Together with reference TRBV7-2 and TRBJ2-1, the CDR3 gives the full variable domain: GAGVSQSPSNKVTEKGKDVELRCDPISGHTALYWYRQSLGQGLEFLIYFQGNSAPDKSGLPSDRFSAERTGGSVSTLTIQRTQQEDSAVYLCASCREPSSYNEQFFGPGTRLTVL.